The 5 T cell receptor beta chains below come from one sample, sequenced in a study of T cell responses to AZD1222 COVID-19 vaccine. This table comes from immunoSEQ multiplex PCR, and its TCRdb copy is limited to in-frame clones, with some not included. The repertoire includes about 130,000 clones, more than 85% of them detected once, and under 2% sits in the top ten. Material: peripheral blood, obtained 28 days after the second AZD1222 dose. These receptor sequences come from an adult who received the AZD1222 COVID-19 vaccine.

The table lists this clone with a count of one. J is TRBJ1-4 and V is TRBV27; the D gene is possibly TRBD1 (6 bases). This CDR3 is built from 15 residues. Deletions cut 5 bases from V and 5 bases from J, with 15 bases between. Looked up from germline, CDR1 is MNHEY and CDR2 is SMNVEV (reference sequence). CDR3 in amino acids: CASSQSGHLNEKLFF. CDR3 DNA sequence: TGTGCCAGCAGTCAATCGGGACATCTCAATGAAAAACTGTTTTTT.

The V call is TRBV7-9, the J call TRBJ1-6; 7 bases are a match to TRBD1. V trimming: 5 bases; J trimming: 3 bases; junction bases outside the gene matches: 7. In germline, CDR1 is SEHNR, CDR2 FQNEAQ (reference sequence). The CDR3 is made up of 16 amino acids. The CDR3 coding sequence is TGTGCCAGCAGCCCATCAGGGGGAGGCTATAATTCACCCCTCCACTTT. Protein sequence: CASSPSGGGYNSPLHF.

The V and J genes are TRBV19 and TRBJ2-1, with D perhaps TRBD1 or TRBD2 (5 bases each). Germline-derived CDR1 and CDR2 are LNHDA and SQIVND (reference sequence). Deletions cut 6 bases from V and 6 bases from J, with 15 bases between. This CDR3 region has 14 residues. The CDR3 DNA is TGTGCCAGTAGAAGGGACCCCGGGACCAATGAGCAGTTCTTC. It translates to CASRRDPGTNEQFF. Filled out from reference TRBV19 and TRBJ2-1, the complete variable domain reads DGGITQSPKYLFRKEGQNVTLSCEQNLNHDAMYWYRQDPGQGLRLIYYSQIVNDFQKGDIAEGYSVSREKKESFPLTVTSAQKNPTAFYLCASRRDPGTNEQFFGPGTRLTVL.

The rearrangement uses TRBV14 and TRBJ1-5; TRBD1 agrees at 7 bases. CDR3 size: 18 residues. The V gene's germline CDR1 is SGHDN and CDR2 FVKESK. V lost 0 bases and J lost 6; bases outside the gene matches: 14. CDR3 coding DNA: TGTGCCAGCAGCCAAGACTTCGCCGCGACAGGGATGGGTCAGCCCCAGCATTTT. Its protein product is CASSQDFAATGMGQPQHF.

CDR3 sequence: CASSFNREETQYF. As DNA, the CDR3 is TGTGCCAGCAGCTTTAACAGGGAAGAGACCCAGTACTTC. The V and J genes are TRBV7-2 and TRBJ2-5, with a possible D match to TRBD1 (6 bases). The CDR3 sequence is 13 residues long. CDR1 and CDR2 from the germline V gene are SGHTA and FQGNSA. Trimming pared 3 bases from V and 3 bases from J, leaving 8 bases between.